The rows below give T cell receptor beta chains drawn from one sample of a study of blood T cell repertoires in COVID-19. Libraries were prepared by immunoSEQ multiplex PCR; TCRdb keeps only in-frame clonotypes and omits some of them. The data contain about 270,000 clones, around nine tenths of them singletons. The sequenced material came from peripheral blood. The receptors were sampled from a man in his forties or fifties with active or convalescent COVID-19. Each CDR3 is given with its conserved first and last residue. The D gene is left open where the match is weak. Where a row states a size, it is once, few, many or the class of an expanded clone; other rows omit it.

d_gene: -
j_gene: TRBJ1-4
abundance: -
v_gene: TRBV10-1
CDR3aa: CASSEDSFNEKLFF
CDR3nt: TGCGCCAGCAGTGAAGACAGTTTTAATGAAAAACTGTTTTTT

d_gene: TRBD1
j_gene: TRBJ1-6
abundance: -
v_gene: TRBV4-1
CDR3aa: CASSQENRGSPLHF
CDR3nt: TGCGCCAGCAGCCAAGAGAACAGGGGCTCACCCCTCCACTTT

d_gene: -
j_gene: TRBJ2-7
abundance: -
v_gene: TRBV27
CDR3aa: CASAPRGPYEQYF
CDR3nt: TGTGCCAGCGCCCCCCGGGGTCCCTACGAGCAGTACTTC

d_gene: -
j_gene: TRBJ1-1
abundance: -
v_gene: TRBV30
CDR3aa: CAWARAGTLAFF
CDR3nt: TGTGCCTGGGCTCGGGCCGGGACTTTGGCTTTCTTT

d_gene: -
j_gene: TRBJ2-3
abundance: many
v_gene: TRBV11-3
CDR3aa: CASSLGWDSTDTQYF
CDR3nt: TGTGCCAGCAGCTTAGGGTGGGACTCCACAGATACGCAGTATTTT

d_gene: TRBD1
j_gene: TRBJ2-1
abundance: -
v_gene: TRBV18
CDR3aa: CASSPLRAGGNEQFF
CDR3nt: TGTGCCAGCTCACCTCTCCGGGCAGGGGGCAATGAGCAGTTCTTC

d_gene: TRBD1
j_gene: TRBJ1-2
abundance: -
v_gene: TRBV5-6
CDR3aa: CASSEAGTGHYGYTF
CDR3nt: TGTGCCAGCAGCGAGGCCGGGACAGGGCATTATGGCTACACCTTC

d_gene: TRBD1
j_gene: TRBJ2-7
abundance: -
v_gene: TRBV28
CDR3aa: CAIETGKNRDSLYEQYF
CDR3nt: TGTGCCATCGAAACCGGAAAAAACCGGGACAGCCTCTACGAGCAGTACTTC

d_gene: TRBD2
j_gene: TRBJ2-7
abundance: -
v_gene: TRBV5-1
CDR3aa: CASRSDSGRAYEQYF
CDR3nt: TGCGCCAGCAGGTCGGATAGCGGGAGGGCCTACGAGCAGTACTTC

d_gene: TRBD1
j_gene: TRBJ2-7
abundance: -
v_gene: TRBV6-5
CDR3aa: CASSYDGTAYEQYF
CDR3nt: TGTGCCAGCAGTTACGACGGGACAGCCTACGAGCAGTACTTC

d_gene: -
j_gene: TRBJ2-7
abundance: once
v_gene: TRBV7-8
CDR3aa: CASSLARSYEQYF
CDR3nt: TGTGCCAGCAGCTTAGCGCGGTCTTACGAGCAGTACTTC

d_gene: TRBD1
j_gene: TRBJ2-7
abundance: few
v_gene: TRBV5-1
CDR3aa: CASSLEGQGNEQYF
CDR3nt: TGCGCCAGCAGCTTGGAGGGACAGGGGAACGAGCAGTACTTC

d_gene: -
j_gene: TRBJ1-2
abundance: few
v_gene: TRBV29-1
CDR3aa: CSVDFKGIEGYTF
CDR3nt: TGCAGCGTTGATTTTAAGGGCATTGAGGGTTACACCTTC

d_gene: -
j_gene: TRBJ2-7
abundance: few
v_gene: TRBV5-5
CDR3aa: CASSFVEFSYEQYF
CDR3nt: TGTGCCAGCAGCTTCGTCGAGTTCTCCTACGAGCAGTACTTC

d_gene: -
j_gene: TRBJ1-2
abundance: once
v_gene: TRBV2
CDR3aa: CASSSGSDYGYTF
CDR3nt: TGTGCCAGCTCGTCCGGGTCCGACTATGGCTACACCTTC

d_gene: TRBD1
j_gene: TRBJ1-2
abundance: -
v_gene: TRBV28
CDR3aa: CASSYTLQGAHTF
CDR3nt: TGTGCCAGCTCATATACACTACAGGGGGCACACACCTTC

d_gene: TRBD1
j_gene: TRBJ1-4
abundance: few
v_gene: TRBV3-1/TRBV3-2
CDR3aa: CASSQPRQGAEKLFF
CDR3nt: TGTGCCAGCAGCCAGCCCCGACAGGGAGCTGAAAAACTGTTTTTT

d_gene: -
j_gene: TRBJ2-2
abundance: -
v_gene: TRBV7-7
CDR3aa: CASSPNPGQTGELFF
CDR3nt: TGTGCCAGCAGCCCAAATCCAGGACAGACCGGGGAGCTGTTTTTT

d_gene: TRBD2
j_gene: TRBJ2-5
abundance: -
v_gene: TRBV4-2
CDR3aa: CASSQPTSGKETQYF
CDR3nt: TGTGCCAGCAGCCAACCAACTAGCGGTAAAGAGACCCAGTACTTC

d_gene: TRBD1
j_gene: TRBJ1-1
abundance: once
v_gene: TRBV7-2
CDR3aa: CASSTSLGQTTEAFF
CDR3nt: TGTGCCAGCAGCACTAGCTTGGGACAGACCACTGAAGCTTTCTTT

d_gene: -
j_gene: TRBJ1-1
abundance: -
v_gene: TRBV28
CDR3aa: CASSLSGVGDTEAFF
CDR3nt: TGTGCCAGCAGTTTATCAGGGGTCGGCGACACTGAAGCTTTCTTT

d_gene: TRBD1
j_gene: TRBJ1-1
abundance: -
v_gene: TRBV18
CDR3aa: CASSPGQGENTEAFF
CDR3nt: TGTGCCAGCTCACCGGGTCAGGGGGAGAACACTGAAGCTTTCTTT

d_gene: TRBD1
j_gene: TRBJ1-2
abundance: -
v_gene: TRBV6-5
CDR3aa: CASSYSKTGGVFGYTF
CDR3nt: TGTGCCAGCAGTTATTCAAAGACAGGGGGCGTTTTTGGCTACACCTTC

d_gene: TRBD1
j_gene: TRBJ2-4
abundance: -
v_gene: TRBV5-1
CDR3aa: CASSPNPGQREIRGIQYF
CDR3nt: TGCGCCAGCAGTCCGAACCCGGGACAGAGGGAGATTCGGGGCATTCAGTACTTC

d_gene: TRBD1
j_gene: TRBJ2-7
abundance: -
v_gene: TRBV9
CDR3aa: CASSVGTAGYEQYF
CDR3nt: TGTGCCAGCAGCGTTGGGACAGCAGGCTACGAGCAGTACTTC

d_gene: TRBD2
j_gene: TRBJ2-3
abundance: -
v_gene: TRBV9
CDR3aa: CASSVISGSSADTQYF
CDR3nt: TGTGCCAGCAGCGTTATTAGCGGGAGCAGTGCAGATACGCAGTATTTT

d_gene: TRBD1
j_gene: TRBJ2-5
abundance: -
v_gene: TRBV6-5
CDR3aa: CASSNDGQVEETQYF
CDR3nt: TGTGCCAGCAGTAACGACGGACAGGTTGAAGAGACCCAGTACTTC

d_gene: -
j_gene: TRBJ2-5
abundance: -
v_gene: TRBV5-1
CDR3aa: CASSRGQGRGETQYF
CDR3nt: TGCGCCAGCAGCCGTGGACAAGGGCGGGGAGAGACCCAGTACTTC

d_gene: TRBD1
j_gene: TRBJ1-1
abundance: -
v_gene: TRBV11-2
CDR3aa: CASSLDGGQMNTEAFF
CDR3nt: TGTGCCAGCAGCTTAGACGGGGGACAGATGAACACTGAAGCTTTCTTT

d_gene: TRBD2
j_gene: TRBJ2-7
abundance: -
v_gene: TRBV3-1/TRBV3-2
CDR3aa: CASSHGAGETREQYF
CDR3nt: TGTGCCAGCAGCCACGGAGCGGGAGAAACACGCGAGCAGTACTTC

d_gene: TRBD2
j_gene: TRBJ2-3
abundance: -
v_gene: TRBV5-4
CDR3aa: CASSPAGGSSTDTQYF
CDR3nt: TGTGCCAGCAGCCCAGCGGGGGGGTCTAGCACAGATACGCAGTATTTT

d_gene: -
j_gene: TRBJ2-7
abundance: -
v_gene: TRBV29-1
CDR3aa: CSVELTVGQYF
CDR3nt: TGCAGCGTTGAATTGACAGTCGGGCAGTACTTC

d_gene: TRBD1
j_gene: TRBJ2-1
abundance: few
v_gene: TRBV6-1
CDR3aa: CASSGLPGQGHNEQFF
CDR3nt: TGTGCCAGCAGTGGTTTACCGGGACAGGGGCACAATGAGCAGTTCTTC

d_gene: TRBD1
j_gene: TRBJ2-7
abundance: -
v_gene: TRBV19
CDR3aa: CASSIARTGVYEQYF
CDR3nt: TGTGCCAGTAGTATAGCTAGGACAGGGGTATACGAGCAGTACTTC

d_gene: -
j_gene: TRBJ2-2
abundance: -
v_gene: TRBV5-1
CDR3aa: CASSGSNTGELFF
CDR3nt: TGCGCCAGCAGCGGGAGTAACACCGGGGAGCTGTTTTTT

d_gene: -
j_gene: TRBJ2-7
abundance: -
v_gene: TRBV7-9
CDR3aa: CASSFSRAVNEQYF
CDR3nt: TGTGCCAGCAGCTTCAGTCGAGCGGTTAACGAGCAGTACTTC

d_gene: -
j_gene: TRBJ1-1
abundance: -
v_gene: TRBV27
CDR3aa: CASSLTGLNTEAFF
CDR3nt: TGTGCCAGCAGCTTGACAGGATTGAACACTGAAGCTTTCTTT

d_gene: -
j_gene: TRBJ1-1
abundance: -
v_gene: TRBV5-5
CDR3aa: CASSFPGNTEAFF
CDR3nt: TGTGCCAGCAGCTTTCCAGGGAATACTGAAGCTTTCTTT

d_gene: -
j_gene: TRBJ2-7
abundance: -
v_gene: TRBV27
CDR3aa: CASVGTIPYEQYF
CDR3nt: TGTGCTAGCGTCGGTACTATTCCCTACGAGCAGTACTTC

d_gene: -
j_gene: TRBJ1-6
abundance: -
v_gene: TRBV28
CDR3aa: CASRPIRGGNSPLHF
CDR3nt: TGTGCCAGCAGGCCAATCAGGGGCGGGAATTCACCCCTCCACTTT

d_gene: -
j_gene: TRBJ2-7
abundance: -
v_gene: TRBV5-1
CDR3aa: CASRNEGVYEQYF
CDR3nt: TGCGCCAGCAGGAATGAGGGGGTCTACGAGCAGTACTTC

d_gene: -
j_gene: TRBJ2-2
abundance: -
v_gene: TRBV5-4
CDR3aa: CASSPSGTHTGELFF
CDR3nt: TGTGCCAGCAGCCCCTCCGGGACACACACCGGGGAGCTGTTTTTT

d_gene: -
j_gene: TRBJ1-1
abundance: -
v_gene: TRBV5-1
CDR3aa: CASSFAGAGTEAFF
CDR3nt: TGCGCCAGCAGCTTCGCAGGGGCAGGCACTGAAGCTTTCTTT

d_gene: -
j_gene: TRBJ2-1
abundance: -
v_gene: TRBV3-1/TRBV3-2
CDR3aa: CASSSVEGEQFF
CDR3nt: TGTGCCAGCAGCTCTGTGGAGGGTGAGCAGTTCTTC

d_gene: -
j_gene: TRBJ2-7
abundance: -
v_gene: TRBV11-2
CDR3aa: CASSLVKERYEQYF
CDR3nt: TGTGCCAGCAGCTTAGTCAAGGAGAGGTACGAGCAGTACTTC

d_gene: TRBD1
j_gene: TRBJ1-2
abundance: few
v_gene: TRBV5-4
CDR3aa: CASSLAGTGRGYTF
CDR3nt: TGTGCCAGCAGCTTGGCCGGGACAGGACGCGGCTACACCTTC

d_gene: TRBD2
j_gene: TRBJ2-5
abundance: few
v_gene: TRBV11-2
CDR3aa: CASSLDRGGRETQYF
CDR3nt: TGTGCCAGCAGCTTAGATCGGGGAGGGAGAGAGACCCAGTACTTC

d_gene: -
j_gene: TRBJ2-7
abundance: -
v_gene: TRBV5-4
CDR3aa: CASSLEAAGTYEQYF
CDR3nt: TGTGCCAGCAGCTTGGAAGCTGCGGGGACCTACGAGCAGTACTTC

d_gene: TRBD1
j_gene: TRBJ1-2
abundance: -
v_gene: TRBV5-1
CDR3aa: CASSLGAGTGMDPGYTF
CDR3nt: TGCGCCAGCAGCTTGGGGGCCGGGACAGGGATGGATCCGGGCTACACCTTC

d_gene: -
j_gene: TRBJ1-4
abundance: -
v_gene: TRBV5-4
CDR3aa: CASSFGKEKLFF
CDR3nt: TGTGCCAGCAGCTTTGGCAAAGAAAAACTGTTTTTT

d_gene: -
j_gene: TRBJ2-7
abundance: -
v_gene: TRBV25-1
CDR3aa: CASCAAGIYEQYF
CDR3nt: TGTGCCAGCTGCGCCGCGGGTATTTACGAGCAGTACTTC

d_gene: TRBD1
j_gene: TRBJ1-2
abundance: -
v_gene: TRBV9
CDR3aa: CASSEEGQASANYGYTF
CDR3nt: TGTGCCAGCAGCGAGGAGGGACAGGCGAGCGCTAACTATGGCTACACCTTC

d_gene: TRBD1
j_gene: TRBJ1-2
abundance: -
v_gene: TRBV28
CDR3aa: CASATGADYGYTF
CDR3nt: TGTGCCAGCGCGACAGGGGCAGACTATGGCTACACCTTC